The TCR beta chain under discussion was sequenced for a study of response to subunit inactivated influenza vaccine. General study results and limits: After each seasonal influenza vaccination, few new T cells are recruited, the authors suggested.

TCRdb reanalysed the RT-PCR reads using MiXCR and keeps one entry per CDR3 protein. The sample lists 170,000 or so distinct CDR3 sequences, about 11% occurring once. Only a few counts were recorded for this clonotype. The antigen remains undetermined. Germline values: CDR1 SQVTM, CDR2 ANQGSEA. The V end was cut by 5 bases, the J end by 8 bases, with 12 bases between. This CDR3 has 11 residues. The rearrangement joins TRBV29-1 to TRBJ1-1; perhaps TRBD1 as D (6 bases). Sequencing was performed on CD8+ T cells sorted from PBMCs, taken around 25 months after vaccination. This TCR was sampled from a man aged 45-69 years who received an inactivated influenza vaccine. CDR3: CSVFWGGEAFF. CDR3 bases: TGCAGCGTTTTTTGGGGGGGCGAAGCTTTCTTT.